One sample yielded the 26 T cell receptor beta chains listed below, sequenced in a study of cytomegalovirus exposure and HLA in healthy donors. Sequenced by immunoSEQ multiplex PCR; TCRdb stores in-frame clones only, minus some. The repertoire consists of 250,000 or so clones, with around nine tenths occurring once and the leading ten covering around 2.6%. Sequencing was done on a sample of PBMCs. The receptor source for this set is a man aged 18 to 30 in good health and CMV-seronegative.

A note on this clone: Germline and junction disagree at one end, which may indicate a read error. The genes are TRBV12-5 and TRBJ2-6; a weak D match, TRBD1 (6 bases). CDR1 LGHNT and CDR2 FRNRAP come from the germline V gene. This CDR3 spans 19 amino acids. The CDR3, as DNA: TGTGCTAGTGGTTTCCCCACCAGGGGTCTGTCCTCTCGGGCCAACGTCCTGACTTTC. Its translation: CASGFPTRGLSSRANVLTF.

The chain couples TRBV4-1 to TRBJ1-1, with TRBD1 matching 9 bases. This CDR3 is 19 amino acids long. Germline V gene sequence: CDR1 MGHRA, CDR2 YSYEKL. V shed 0 bases and J 4 bases; nucleotides not matched to a gene: 15. Written as DNA, the CDR3 is TGCGCCAGCAGCCAAGAACCGTCGGTGGGACAGGGTCTGGCCACTGAAGCTTTCTTT. This sequence encodes CASSQEPSVGQGLATEAFF.

The chain links TRBV5-6 to TRBJ2-5, with D possibly TRBD1 on 5 matching bases. The CDR3 is 15 residues long. Trimming stripped 2 bases from V and 5 bases from J, with 16 bases between. Germline CDR1 reads SGHDT; CDR2 reads YYEEEE. As DNA, the CDR3 is TGTGCCAGCAGCTTACGCAGGGTGTTTGAGGAGACCCAGTACTTC. Amino acid sequence: CASSLRRVFEETQYF.

CDR3 loop: CASSSPNRGVYEQYF. The CDR3, as DNA: TGTGCCAGCAGCTCCCCAAACAGGGGGGTCTACGAGCAGTACTTC. The chain has TRBV27 and TRBJ2-7, with TRBD1 identical over 8 bases. Germline loops: CDR1 MNHEY, CDR2 SMNVEV (reference sequence). This CDR3 contains 15 residues. V dropped 6 bases and J dropped 3; count of bases not matched to a gene: 10.

This chain joins TRBV28 and TRBJ2-1; 7 bases map to TRBD2. The CDR3 runs to 14 residues. V lost 5 bases, J lost 6 bases, and 7 bases stayed unmatched. CDR1 MDHEN and CDR2 SYDVKM come from the germline V gene. This chain's CDR3 is CASSPYGLVNEQFF. As DNA, the CDR3 is TGTGCCAGCAGTCCGTATGGACTAGTCAATGAGCAGTTCTTC.

This clone was seen a few times. This chain connects TRBV2 to TRBJ1-5, with D possibly being TRBD1 (5 bases). Trimming shortened V by 6 bases and J by 7 bases, and 19 bases separated the two germline ends. CDR1 and CDR2 from the germline V gene are SNHLY and FYNNEI. The CDR3 has 15 amino acids. CDR3 bases: TGTGCCAGCAGACTCATTCCAGGGTCAAACCAGCCCCAGCATTTT. It yields the protein CASRLIPGSNQPQHF. Using reference TRBV2 and TRBJ1-5 for the parts outside the CDR3, the full variable domain is EPEVTQTPSHQVTQMGQEVILRCVPISNHLYFYWYRQILGQKVEFLVSFYNNEISEKSEIFDDQFSVERPDGSNFTLKIRSTKLEDSAMYFCASRLIPGSNQPQHFGDGTRLSIL.

This clone showed up just once. The chain links TRBV6-5 to TRBJ1-6, with D unresolved. The CDR3 is made up of 13 amino acids. The V gene lost 4 bases and the J gene lost 9 bases, with 10 bases spanning the gap. Looked up from germline, CDR1 is MNHEY and CDR2 is SVGAGI. DNA for the CDR3: TGTGCCAGCAGTTCCCGGGATCCTTCACCCCTCCACTTT. Amino acids: CASSSRDPSPLHF.

V usage is TRBV7-2 and J usage is TRBJ2-7; 11 bases match TRBD2. The CDR3 is made up of 15 amino acids. J was trimmed by 6 bases and V by 5 bases; bases with no gene match: 9. The germline V gene encodes CDR1 SGHTA and CDR2 FQGNSA. CDR3 DNA sequence: TGTGCCAGCAGCATACTAGCGGGAGATTCGTTCGAGCAGTACTTC. Amino acid sequence: CASSILAGDSFEQYF.

This chain links TRBV5-6 with TRBJ2-1, with 8 bases lining up with TRBD2. Looked up from germline, CDR1 is SGHDT and CDR2 is YYEEEE. The CDR3 is 15 amino acids. V gave up 2 bases and J gave up 4 bases; unmatched junction bases: 5. CDR3 protein: CASSFASGSYNEQFF. The CDR3 DNA sequence: TGTGCCAGCAGCTTCGCTAGCGGGTCATACAATGAGCAGTTCTTC. The entire variable domain, with the rest obtained from reference TRBV5-6 and TRBJ2-1, is as follows: DAGVTQSPTHLIKTRGQQVTLRCSPKSGHDTVSWYQQALGQGPQFIFQYYEEEERQRGNFPDRFSGHQFPNYSSELNVNALLLGDSALYLCASSFASGSYNEQFFGPGTRLTVL.

The V gene is TRBV18, the J gene TRBJ1-2, with TRBD1 matching 7 bases. This CDR3 region has 16 residues. V shed 2 bases and J 1 base; nucleotides not matched to a gene: 7. CDR1 and CDR2 (germline): KGHSH, LQKENI. The CDR3 loop is CASSPNRGGLNYGYTF. CDR3 bases: TGTGCCAGCTCACCAAACAGGGGAGGCCTTAACTATGGCTACACCTTC.

This chain connects TRBV18 to TRBJ1-2; D is possibly TRBD1 (5 bases). V lost 2 bases and J lost 8, with 12 bases in between. Looked up from germline, CDR1 is KGHSH and CDR2 is LQKENI. This CDR3 is 13 amino acids long. The CDR3 protein is CASSPDSRRGYTF. The CDR3 DNA sequence: TGTGCCAGCTCACCAGACAGCCGAAGGGGCTACACCTTC.

The chain uses TRBV2 and TRBJ2-2; TRBD2 aligns across 12 bases. CDR3 length: 17 residues. J lost 2 bases, V lost 0 bases, and 1 base had no gene match. Germline V lookup: CDR1 SNHLY, CDR2 FYNNEI. As DNA, the CDR3 is TGTGCCAGCAGTGAAGCGACTAGCGGGGGTAACACCGGGGAGCTGTTTTTT. Translated, it gives CASSEATSGGNTGELFF.

The gene calls are TRBV7-6 and TRBJ1-2; TRBD1 might be the D (6 bases). CDR1 is SGHVS and CDR2 is FNYEAQ in the germline V gene. The CDR3 sequence is 13 residues long. V shed 5 bases and J shed 7 bases, with 14 bases lying between them. This chain's CDR3 is CASSPSRGAGYTF. CDR3 DNA: TGTGCCAGCAGCCCGTCACGGGGGGCTGGCTACACCTTC. Complete variable domain (other parts from reference TRBV7-6 and TRBJ1-2): GAGVSQSPRYKVTKRGQDVALRCDPISGHVSLYWYRQALGQGPEFLTYFNYEAQQDKSGLPNDRFSAERPEGSISTLTIQRTEQRDSAMYRCASSPSRGAGYTFGSGTRLTVV.

The genes are TRBV28 and TRBJ2-1; a weak D match, TRBD2 (5 bases). V was pared by 10 bases and J by 5 bases, with 18 bases between. Germline V lookup: CDR1 MDHEN, CDR2 SYDVKM. The CDR3 is 14 amino acids. CDR3 sequence reads: CAITHADSDNEQFF. The CDR3 bases are TGTGCCATCACACACGCGGACTCGGACAATGAGCAGTTCTTC.

The table lists this clone with a count of one. The V gene is TRBV6-5, the J gene TRBJ2-7; D may match TRBD1 or TRBD2 (5 bases each). CDR3 size: 15 residues. The V gene's germline CDR1 is MNHEY and CDR2 SVGAGI. V gave up 6 bases and J gave up 3 bases, with 18 bases separating them. CDR3 region: CASSYGAVELYEQYF. For the CDR3, the DNA is TGTGCCAGCAGCTACGGGGCAGTGGAACTCTACGAGCAGTACTTC.

The V call is TRBV28, the J call TRBJ2-1; 7 bases align to TRBD2. Germline V CDR1 and CDR2: MDHEN, SYDVKM. This CDR3 has 15 amino acids. The J segment lost 4 bases and the V segment lost 2 bases, leaving 5 bases of the junction unmatched. CDR3 nucleotide sequence: TGTGCCAGCAGTTTAGTGCGGGAGTTTTACAATGAGCAGTTCTTC. Translating it yields CASSLVREFYNEQFF.

The chain recombines TRBV6-5 with TRBJ2-3, with 8 positions matching TRBD2. The germline gives CDR1 MNHEY, CDR2 SVGAGI. This CDR3 region has 13 residues. V was clipped by 6 bases and J by 6 bases; unmatched bases: 5. The CDR3 loop is CASRWTSRDTQYF. CDR3 DNA sequence: TGTGCCAGCAGATGGACTAGCAGGGATACGCAGTATTTT.

This clone was counted a single time. This rearrangement joins TRBV6-1 to TRBJ2-1, with TRBD2 identical over 7 bases. The CDR3 is 14 residues long. Unmatched junction bases numbered 3, after V lost 7 bases and J lost 0 bases. CDR1 and CDR2 (germline): MNHNS, SASEGT. The CDR3 reads CASISGPSYNEQFF. Written as DNA, the CDR3 is TGTGCCAGCATTAGCGGGCCCTCCTACAATGAGCAGTTCTTC.

This clone was observed a few times. The V call is TRBV5-1, the J call TRBJ1-4, with 7 bases that match TRBD1. The CDR3 has 14 amino acids. Germline-derived CDR1 and CDR2 are SGHRS and YFSETQ. The J segment lost 3 bases and the V segment lost 3 bases, leaving 2 bases of the junction unmatched. As DNA, the CDR3 is TGCGCCAGCAGCTCGGGACAGCCTAATGAAAAACTGTTTTTT. Its translation: CASSSGQPNEKLFF.

The rearrangement uses TRBV6-6 and TRBJ1-6; D might be TRBD1 (6 bases). CDR3 length: 15 residues. Germline V gene sequence: CDR1 MNHNY, CDR2 SVGAGI (reference sequence). The V gene lost 5 bases and the J gene lost 4 bases, with 12 bases spanning the gap. The CDR3 here is CASSPPGQYNSPLHF. CDR3 coding DNA: TGTGCCAGCAGTCCTCCCGGACAGTATAATTCACCCCTCCACTTT.

CDR3 protein: CASSLSIRNTIYF. The CDR3 region has the DNA TGTGCCAGCAGCTTGTCTATTAGAAACACCATATATTTT. The chain employs TRBV5-6 and TRBJ1-3; no clear D gene. This CDR3 has 13 amino acids. Per germline, CDR1 SGHDT and CDR2 YYEEEE. Trimming pared 1 base from V and 5 bases from J, leaving 7 bases between.

This rearrangement joins TRBV5-1 to TRBJ1-3; no definite D call. Germline V lookup: CDR1 SGHRS, CDR2 YFSETQ. There are 15 residues in the CDR3. Deletions cut 4 bases from V and 0 bases from J, with 11 bases between. The CDR3 spells CASSLTVSSGNTIYF. The CDR3, as DNA: TGCGCCAGCAGCCTTACGGTGAGCTCTGGAAACACCATATATTTT.

The chain couples TRBV6-1 to TRBJ2-1, with unresolved D. Per the germline V gene, CDR1 is MNHNS and CDR2 is SASEGT. The V and J ends lost 6 bases and 4 bases respectively, with 10 bases between them. The CDR3 totals 13 residues. The CDR3 is CASSETAYNEQFF. For the CDR3, the DNA is TGTGCCAGCAGCGAGACTGCATACAATGAGCAGTTCTTC.

This clone showed up just once. This chain joins TRBV6-1 and TRBJ1-2, with 7 positions matching TRBD1. The germline V gene has CDR1 MNHNS and CDR2 SASEGT. The ends lost 3 bases at V and 4 bases at J; junction bases unmatched: 5. The CDR3 spans 14 residues. CDR3: CASSETGRGYGYTF. The CDR3 DNA is TGTGCCAGCAGTGAGACAGGGAGAGGCTATGGCTACACCTTC.

This clone was recorded once. V gene TRBV5-4 combines with J gene TRBJ2-7, with D possibly matching TRBD1 (6 bases). Germline CDR1 SGHNT, CDR2 YYREEE (reference sequence). Deletions cut 3 bases from V and 2 bases from J, with 15 bases between. The CDR3 is made up of 15 amino acids. CDR3 residues: CASSSPKDRAYEQYF. The CDR3 nucleotides read TGTGCCAGCAGCTCACCAAAGGACAGAGCCTACGAGCAGTACTTC. The full variable domain, in which reference TRBV5-4 and TRBJ2-7 provide the parts outside the CDR3, is ETGVTQSPTHLIKTRGQQVTLRCSSQSGHNTVSWYQQALGQGPQFIFQYYREEENGRGNFPPRFSGLQFPNYSSELNVNALELDDSALYLCASSSPKDRAYEQYFGPGTRLTVT.

The chain combines TRBV27 with TRBJ2-7, with D possibly matching TRBD2 (6 bases). The V end lost 8 bases, the J end lost 4 bases, and 18 bases lay between the germline ends. The V gene's germline CDR1 is MNHEY and CDR2 SMNVEV (reference sequence). The CDR3 runs 14 residues. The CDR3 DNA sequence: TGTGCCAGCCTGTCTCGGGATGGAGGGTACGAGCAGTACTTC. Encoded protein: CASLSRDGGYEQYF.